This T cell receptor (beta chain) was observed in a study of cytomegalovirus exposure and HLA in healthy donors. Study-level results: Associated with cytomegalovirus, according to the listing, were 170 or so TCR beta chains.

V lost 7 bases, J lost 2 bases, and 10 bases lay in between. CDR1 is MDHEN, CDR2 SYDVKM, per germline. There are 13 residues in the CDR3. For this clone: The antigen is not known.

This table comes from immunoSEQ multiplex PCR, and its TCRdb copy is limited to in-frame clones, with some not included. The table has over 200,000 clones, about nine tenths seen once. Material for sequencing was PBMCs. This clonotype originated in a woman aged 18-29 years in good health and CMV-seropositive. The V call is TRBV28, the J call TRBJ2-3; D uncertain. The CDR3 here is CASNPQVTDTQYF. CDR3 bases: TGTGCCAGCAATCCTCAGGTCACAGATACGCAGTATTTT.